The clone carrying this T cell receptor beta chain has ten or more counts. This record belongs to a study of glioma-infiltrating T cells. CDR1 is DFQATT and CDR2 is SNEGSKA in the germline V gene (reference sequence). The V gene lost 6 bases and the J gene lost 4 bases, with 22 bases spanning the gap. The CDR3 is made up of 15 amino acids. Amplification of TCR alpha and beta CDR3 regions from RNA used iRepertoire nested multiplex PCR. TCRdb reanalysed the multiplex PCR reads using MiXCR and keeps one entry per CDR3 protein. The repertoire holds tens of thousands of distinct CDR3 sequences, with roughly 39% as singletons.

This TCR derives from a human donor with low-grade glioma or glioblastoma, undergoing nonglioma brain surgery, or in good health (not recorded which). The sequenced sample was glioma tissue, nonneoplastic brain tissue, or PBMCs (not recorded which). The V and J genes are TRBV20-1 and TRBJ2-7; D may be TRBD1 or TRBD2 (5 bases each). CDR3: CSATSVRGATYEQYF. The CDR3 DNA is TGCAGTGCAACAAGCGTTAGGGGAGCGACATACGAGCAGTACTTC.